One and the same sample provided the 10 T cell receptor beta chains below, sequenced in a study of radiotherapy plus CTLA-4 blockade in lung cancer. TCRdb keeps only in-frame clones here, not all; method: immunoSEQ multiplex PCR. The data contain 57,000 or so clones, around three quarters of them seen just once; the ten biggest clones take up about 4.4%. This sample comprised peripheral blood, obtained from a patient treated with radiotherapy plus ipilimumab. These receptors all come from a human donor with non-small cell lung cancer who had a complete response to radiotherapy plus ipilimumab.

This chain uses TRBV5-5 with TRBJ1-1; the D is unclear. The germline gives CDR1 SGHKS, CDR2 YYEKEE (reference sequence). The CDR3 spans 13 residues. V was cut by 3 bases and J by 1 base, with 7 bases left in between. CDR3 amino acids: CASSYSGNTEAFF. In DNA form, the CDR3 reads TGTGCCAGCAGCTACTCAGGGAACACTGAAGCTTTCTTT.

This clone was seen only a few times. The rearrangement joins TRBV18 to TRBJ1-4; D call uncertain. Germline V CDR1 and CDR2: KGHSH, LQKENI. V lost 3 bases and J lost 6, with 5 bases in between. This CDR3 region has 12 residues. CDR3 DNA sequence: TGTGCCAGCTCACCCCAGGATGAAAAACTGTTTTTT. It encodes CASSPQDEKLFF.

This clone ranks as medium-sized. The V and J genes are TRBV15 and TRBJ1-4; 10 bases fit TRBD1. Germline assignment: CDR1 LNHNV and CDR2 YYDKDF (reference sequence). J gave up 3 bases and V 6 bases, and 7 bases lay outside the gene matches. CDR3 length equals 16 residues. This chain's CDR3 is CATSRQGALSNEKLFF. CDR3 DNA sequence: TGTGCCACCAGTAGACAGGGGGCTCTATCTAATGAAAAACTGTTTTTT.

This chain links TRBV7-9 with TRBJ1-6, with D possibly matching TRBD1 (5 bases). Germline CDR1 is SEHNR and CDR2 is FQNEAQ (reference sequence). The CDR3 has 15 amino acids. The V and J ends lost 5 bases and 7 bases respectively, with 15 bases between them. The CDR3 reads CASSPMSGTNSPLHF. CDR3 bases: TGTGCCAGCAGCCCAATGTCCGGGACCAATTCACCCCTCCACTTT.

This chain connects TRBV12-5 to TRBJ2-1, with TRBD2 as a possible D gene (6 bases). This CDR3 is 14 amino acids long. Per the germline V gene, CDR1 is LGHNT and CDR2 is FRNRAP. Trimming removed 7 bases at V and 0 bases at J, with 10 bases between. The CDR3: CASAAGYSYNEQFF. The CDR3 region has the DNA TGTGCTAGTGCCGCGGGATACTCCTACAATGAGCAGTTCTTC.

The chain joins TRBV11-3 to TRBJ2-1; 13 bases map to TRBD2. With V trimmed by 3 bases and J by 5 bases, 4 bases remained unmatched. Germline V gene lookup returns CDR1 SGHNT and CDR2 YENEEA. The CDR3 is 16 residues long. This CDR3 is CASSFHGTSGDNEQFF. The CDR3 nucleotides read TGTGCCAGCAGCTTCCACGGGACTAGCGGGGACAATGAGCAGTTCTTC.

V usage is TRBV27 and J usage is TRBJ2-7, with TRBD1 matching over 7 bases. The germline CDR1 and CDR2 sequences are MNHEY and SMNVEV (reference sequence). The V gene end was trimmed by 4 bases and the J gene end by 6 bases; junction bases not matched to a gene: 12. The CDR3 spans 15 residues. The CDR3 reads CASSSYRGAFSEQYV. The CDR3, as DNA: TGTGCCAGCAGTTCATACAGGGGCGCGTTCTCCGAGCAGTACGTC.

This chain connects TRBV15 to TRBJ1-1; perhaps TRBD1 as D (6 bases). This CDR3 has 12 residues. V was shortened by 2 bases and J by 7 bases, with 8 bases between the two germline ends. From germline, CDR1 is LNHNV and CDR2 YYDKDF (reference sequence). The CDR3 is CATSRQGLEAFF. In nucleotides, the CDR3 is TGTGCCACCAGCAGACAGGGGCTTGAAGCTTTCTTT.

V is TRBV28 and J is TRBJ1-2, with 10 nucleotides matching TRBD1. The CDR3 is made up of 13 amino acids. Trimming at V came to 4 bases and at J to 7 bases, leaving 3 bases not matched to a gene. Germline-derived CDR1 and CDR2 are MDHEN and SYDVKM. The CDR3 is CASSSGTGVGYTF. The CDR3 DNA sequence: TGTGCCAGCAGTTCCGGGACAGGGGTTGGCTACACCTTC.

The chain links TRBV7-8 to TRBJ2-7; 11 nucleotides line up with TRBD1. This CDR3 has 14 amino acids. Germline V CDR1 and CDR2: SGHVS, FQNEAQ. With 8 bases clipped from V and 3 bases from J, the junction kept 6 bases outside the gene matches. CDR3 residues: CASVRDRGFYEQYV. The CDR3 region has the DNA TGTGCCAGCGTTCGGGACAGGGGGTTCTACGAGCAGTACGTC.